The 18 T cell receptor beta chains presented below share a single source sample, sequenced in a study of blood T cell repertoires in COVID-19. The protocol was immunoSEQ multiplex PCR, while the TCRdb copy is restricted to in-frame clones and leaves out a portion. The data show fewer than 250,000 clones, approximately 84% seen once. The sequenced material came from peripheral blood. The receptors were sampled from a woman in her forties or fifties with active or convalescent COVID-19.

This clone was observed once. The chain couples TRBV11-2 to TRBJ2-3; D might be TRBD2 (6 bases). CDR1 and CDR2 from the germline V gene are SGHAT and FQNNGV. The CDR3 sequence is 14 residues long. Trimming took 1 base from V and 6 from J, leaving 11 bases between them. In nucleotides, the CDR3 is TGTGCCAGCAGCTTAGCGGGAGAAGTGGATACGCAGTATTTT. Residues: CASSLAGEVDTQYF.

CDR3 sequence: CASSLEPAYEQYV. In DNA, the CDR3 is TGTGCCAGCAGTTTAGAACCGGCCTACGAGCAGTACGTC. This rearrangement joins TRBV12-3 or TRBV12-4 to TRBJ2-7; D gene unclear. The CDR3 has 13 residues. The V end lost 1 base, the J end lost 2 bases, and 6 bases lay between the germline ends.

V is TRBV5-1 and J is TRBJ2-3; 8 positions agree with TRBD1. Losses at the gene ends were 2 bases for V and 4 bases for J; bases not matched to a gene: 3. CDR1 and CDR2 (germline): SGHRS, YFSETQ. CDR3 length: 14 amino acids. The CDR3, as DNA: TGCGCCAGCAGCTTTGGACAGGGAGCAGATACGCAGTATTTT. Its protein is CASSFGQGADTQYF.

This chain connects TRBV16 to TRBJ1-5; 9 bases line up with TRBD1. This CDR3 region has 16 residues. Trimming cost V 3 bases and J 3 bases; bases outside gene matches: 6. Germline-derived CDR1 and CDR2 are KGHSY and FQNENV. The DNA of the CDR3 is TGTGCCAGCAGCCACCCGGACAGGGGCAACAATCAGCCCCAGCATTTT. It codes for CASSHPDRGNNQPQHF.

This chain connects TRBV28 to TRBJ2-2, with 9 positions matching TRBD2. CDR1 MDHEN and CDR2 SYDVKM come from the germline V gene. V gave up 8 bases and J gave up 3 bases; unmatched junction bases: 4. This CDR3 has 14 residues. CDR3 bases: TGTGCCAGCGGAAGACTAGCGGACACCGGGGAGCTGTTTTTT. The encoded protein is CASGRLADTGELFF. Based on the CDR3 plus reference TRBV28 and TRBJ2-2, the full variable domain is DVKVTQSSRYLVKRTGEKVFLECVQDMDHENMFWYRQDPGLGLRLIYFSYDVKMKEKGDIPEGYSVSREKKERFSLILESASTNQTSMYLCASGRLADTGELFFGEGSRLTVL.

The gene calls are TRBV5-4 and TRBJ2-1, with TRBD2 matching 7 bases. The CDR3 spans 14 residues. J lost 6 bases, V lost 0 bases, and 3 bases had no gene match. Germline V gives CDR1 SGHNT, CDR2 YYREEE (reference sequence). The CDR3 coding sequence is TGTGCCAGCAGCTTGGCGGCTAGCGGCAATGAGCAGTTCTTC. It encodes CASSLAASGNEQFF.

The chain carries TRBV28 and TRBJ1-6, with 7 positions matching TRBD1. CDR1 MDHEN and CDR2 SYDVKM come from the germline V gene. The junction had 10 bases not matched to a gene; V was cut back by 6 bases and J by 5 bases. This CDR3 spans 16 amino acids. CDR3 coding DNA: TGTGCCAGCAGGCCCAACAGGGGACACAATAATTCACCCCTCCACTTT. As protein: CASRPNRGHNNSPLHF.

This clone showed up just once. The genes are TRBV7-9 and TRBJ1-2; D might be TRBD1 (6 bases). Germline V gene sequence: CDR1 SEHNR, CDR2 FQNEAQ (reference sequence). The CDR3 loop spans 15 amino acids. V was clipped by 0 bases and J by 8 bases, with 16 bases between them. The DNA for the CDR3 is TGTGCCAGCAGCTTAGCGAGCGTAGAGGGGGACGGCTACACCTTC. Protein sequence: CASSLASVEGDGYTF.

The chain is built from TRBV12-1 and TRBJ2-2; the listed D gene, TRBD2, was not tested against the DNA. TRBV12-1 corresponds to a pseudogene. The CDR3 totals 17 residues. The CDR3 DNA follows: TGTGCCAGCAGCTTTGCGGGGGGACTACCGAACACCGGGGAGCTGTTTTTT. Its protein is CASSFAGGLPNTGELFF.

Here the CDR3 DNA reads TGTGCCAGCCGGGGGGGAGAGAACACCGGGGAGCTGTTTTTT. Its protein is CASRGGENTGELFF. The chain links TRBV18 to TRBJ2-2, with 8 nucleotides matching TRBD2. The germline V gene encodes CDR1 KGHSH and CDR2 LQKENI. V shed 8 bases and J 1 base; nucleotides not matched to a gene: 3. This CDR3 is 14 amino acids long.

The table lists this clone with a count of one. The chain has TRBV7-2 and TRBJ1-6; TRBD1 agrees at 12 bases. Germline trimming cut 6 bases from V and 7 bases from J; bases unmatched to any gene: 4. This CDR3 comprises 15 residues. Germline loops: CDR1 SGHTA, CDR2 FQGNSA. This CDR3 reads CASREGTGGNSPLHF. CDR3 nucleotide sequence: TGTGCCAGCAGAGAAGGGACAGGGGGCAATTCACCCCTCCACTTT.

The rearrangement joins TRBV9 to TRBJ1-4; 9 positions agree with TRBD1. The V and J ends lost 3 bases and 6 bases, in that order; junction bases with no gene match: 15. Per the germline V gene, CDR1 is SGDLS and CDR2 is YYNGEE. CDR3 length: 18 residues. The CDR3: CASSARRAGQGGHEKLFF. The DNA for the CDR3 is TGTGCCAGCAGCGCTAGGAGGGCGGGACAGGGCGGTCATGAAAAACTGTTTTTT.

This rearrangement joins TRBV5-1 to TRBJ2-7; D gene uncertain. The CDR3 sequence is 13 residues long. Germline loops: CDR1 SGHRS, CDR2 YFSETQ. Deletions cut 2 bases from V and 3 bases from J, with 9 bases between. CDR3 amino acids: CASSFASDYEQYF. The CDR3 DNA reads TGCGCCAGCAGCTTCGCCAGCGACTACGAGCAGTACTTC.

The chain recombines TRBV19 with TRBJ2-2, with 9 bases identical to TRBD2. J gave up 5 bases and V 4 bases, and 11 bases lay outside the gene matches. Looked up from germline, CDR1 is LNHDA and CDR2 is SQIVND (reference sequence). CDR3 size: 17 residues. CDR3 in amino acids: CASSRGIAGDWTGELFF. The CDR3 DNA reads as TGTGCCAGTAGTAGGGGTATAGCGGGAGATTGGACCGGGGAGCTGTTTTTT. Looking up the rest from reference TRBV19 and TRBJ2-2 gives the full variable domain: DGGITQSPKYLFRKEGQNVTLSCEQNLNHDAMYWYRQDPGQGLRLIYYSQIVNDFQKGDIAEGYSVSREKKESFPLTVTSAQKNPTAFYLCASSRGIAGDWTGELFFGEGSRLTVL.

This chain connects TRBV24-1 to TRBJ2-5; no firm D call. Germline V gene sequence: CDR1 KGHDR, CDR2 SFDVKD. There are 13 residues in the CDR3. The V end was cut by 5 bases, the J end by 1 base, with 7 bases between. The CDR3 DNA sequence: TGTGCCACCAGTGGCGCATCCCAAGAGACCCAGTACTTC. Translation: CATSGASQETQYF.

This clone was seen once. J is TRBJ2-2 and V is TRBV28; 8 nucleotides agree with TRBD2. The CDR3 is made up of 14 amino acids. J gave up 1 base and V 8 bases, and 3 bases lay outside the gene matches. Per the germline V gene, CDR1 is MDHEN and CDR2 is SYDVKM. The CDR3, as DNA: TGTGCCAGCCGAAGCGGGGGGAACACCGGGGAGCTGTTTTTT. This translates into CASRSGGNTGELFF.

The chain employs TRBV3-1 (or the pseudogene TRBV3-2) and TRBJ1-2; the match to TRBD1 covers 8 bases. This CDR3 has 14 amino acids. CDR1 and CDR2 (germline): LGHDT, YNNKEL (reference sequence). V shed 5 bases and J 8 bases; nucleotides not matched to a gene: 10. CDR3 residues: CASSYGISGGGYTF. The CDR3 coding sequence is TGTGCCAGCAGCTACGGGATTTCAGGGGGCGGCTACACCTTC.

Of note for this clone: The sample holds other DNA sequences that translate to the same CDR3. This chain connects TRBV19 to TRBJ2-2, with no clear D. The CDR3 covers 16 residues. Germline V gives CDR1 LNHDA, CDR2 SQIVND (reference sequence). Trimming stripped 2 bases from V and 0 bases from J, with 10 bases between. The CDR3 DNA reads TGTGCCAGTAGTATATTGGGCAGTGCGAACACCGGGGAGCTGTTTTTT. Translating it yields CASSILGSANTGELFF.